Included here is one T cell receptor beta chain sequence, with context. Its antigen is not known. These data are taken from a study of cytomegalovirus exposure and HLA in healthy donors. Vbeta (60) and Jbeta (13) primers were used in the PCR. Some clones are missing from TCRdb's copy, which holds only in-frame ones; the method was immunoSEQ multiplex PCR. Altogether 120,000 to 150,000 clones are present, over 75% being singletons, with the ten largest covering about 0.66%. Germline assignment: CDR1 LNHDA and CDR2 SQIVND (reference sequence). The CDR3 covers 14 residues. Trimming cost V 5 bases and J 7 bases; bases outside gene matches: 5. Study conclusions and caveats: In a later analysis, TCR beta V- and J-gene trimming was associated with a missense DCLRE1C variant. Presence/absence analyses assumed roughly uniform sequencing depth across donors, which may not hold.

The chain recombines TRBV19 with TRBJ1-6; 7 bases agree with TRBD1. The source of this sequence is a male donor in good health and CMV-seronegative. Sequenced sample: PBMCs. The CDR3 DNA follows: TGTGCCAGTAGTTCTGAACAGGGGAATTCACCCCTCCACTTT. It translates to CASSSEQGNSPLHF.